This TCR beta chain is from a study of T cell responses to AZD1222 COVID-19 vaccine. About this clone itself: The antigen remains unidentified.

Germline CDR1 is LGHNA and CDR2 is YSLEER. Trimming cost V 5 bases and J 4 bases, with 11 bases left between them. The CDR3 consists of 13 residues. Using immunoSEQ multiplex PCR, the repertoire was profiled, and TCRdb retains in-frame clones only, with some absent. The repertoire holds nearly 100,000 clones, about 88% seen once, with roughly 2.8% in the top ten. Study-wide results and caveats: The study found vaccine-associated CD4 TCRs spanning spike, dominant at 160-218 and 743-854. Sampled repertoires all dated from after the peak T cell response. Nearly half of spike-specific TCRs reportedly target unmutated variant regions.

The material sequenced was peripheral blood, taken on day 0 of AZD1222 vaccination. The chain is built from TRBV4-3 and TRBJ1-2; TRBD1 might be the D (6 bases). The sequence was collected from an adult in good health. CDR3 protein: CASSEAGAYGYTF. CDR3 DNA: TGCGCCAGCAGCGAGGCAGGGGCCTATGGCTACACCTTC.